The clone carrying this T cell receptor (beta chain) was counted many times. Its antigen remains unidentified. The CDR3 contains 16 residues. Germline lookup yields CDR1 MNHEY and CDR2 SVGAGI. Trimming removed 2 bases from V and 1 base from J; junction bases left unmatched: 6. The sample belongs to a study of neurological immune-mediated disorders. In the study overall: For the 35 or so multiple sclerosis patients, the disease was relapsing-remitting in around 31 and secondary progressive in 3. Study-level points and caveats: A possible signature was seen in one related-CDR3 cluster, into which phylogenetic grouping placed the repertoires of 18 of 34 multiple sclerosis patients.

TCRdb reanalysed the 5' RACE reads using MiXCR and keeps one entry per CDR3 protein. The sample carries under 45,000 distinct CDR3 sequences, around 2.5% recorded once. The sequenced material came from PBMCs. The J gene is TRBJ2-3, the V gene TRBV6-5; 7 bases line up with TRBD2. The sequence derives from a middle-aged man with multiple sclerosis. CDR3 coding DNA: TGTGCCAGCAGTTACGGACTAGGAGCTGGCACAGATACGCAGTATTTT. Translating it yields CASSYGLGAGTDTQYF.